This TCR beta chain was profiled in a study of blood T cell repertoires in COVID-19. Study at large: Sites in the United States, Italy and Spain provided acute and convalescent COVID-19 samples. PBMCs, B-cell-depleted T cells, or T cells provided the cDNA or gDNA that made up the material.

Authors' analysis steps: Reference gene primer amplification gave nucleated cell count estimates. Only in-frame clones appear in the TCRdb table, and some are missing; sequencing was by immunoSEQ multiplex PCR. D and trimming come from the DNA, and the V and J calls and clone size come from that table. The sample includes about 170,000 clones, around 76% of them seen just once. The CDR3 runs to 15 residues. V was pared by 2 bases and J by 3 bases, with 7 bases of the junction left unmatched. Germline values: CDR1 LGHDT, CDR2 YNNKEL (reference sequence). What was sequenced was peripheral blood. The chain has TRBV3-1 (or the pseudogene TRBV3-2) and TRBJ2-7; TRBD2 agrees at 7 bases. This TCR was recovered from a woman aged 70-85 years with acute or convalescent COVID-19. The CDR3 nucleotides read TGTGCCAGCAGCCAACAAAGGGGCGGGGGCTACGAGCAGTACTTC. Residues: CASSQQRGGGYEQYF.